This T cell receptor beta chain was retrieved from a study of blood T cell repertoires in COVID-19. Overall study: Acute-phase and convalescent COVID-19 samples originated in the United States, Italy and Spain. PBMCs, B-cell-depleted T cells, or T cells provided the cDNA or gDNA that made up the material.

The J segment lost 0 bases and the V segment lost 7 bases, leaving 2 bases of the junction unmatched. Looked up from germline, CDR1 is SQVTM and CDR2 is ANQGSEA. The CDR3 totals 13 residues. Authors' processing steps: From reference gene primer amplification, estimates of nucleated cell counts were derived. Here immunoSEQ multiplex PCR was the method, and the copy in TCRdb shows in-frame clones only, minus some. The V and J calls and clone size were taken over from that table, and D and trimming were inferred from the DNA. The table lists about 160,000 clones, 75% to 90% of them singletons. The V gene is TRBV29-1, the J gene TRBJ2-3; 9 bases fit TRBD2. Sequencing used peripheral blood. The TCR sequence derives from a woman between 55 and 75 years old with acute or convalescent COVID-19. The chain's CDR3 is CSGLADSTDTQYF. The CDR3 nucleotides read TGCAGCGGACTAGCGGATAGCACAGATACGCAGTATTTT.